The present TCR beta chain was sequenced within a study of high-grade serous ovarian cancer treatment subgroups. This clone has a handful of counts. CDR1 and CDR2 (germline): MNHEY, SMNVEV (reference sequence). Trimming stripped 1 base from V and 1 base from J, with 10 bases between. The CDR3 consists of 15 residues. Tumor samples were taken before definitive surgery or chemotherapy. The repertoire was sequenced with immunoSEQ multiplex PCR; TCRdb's copy has only in-frame clones and lacks some. The sample has roughly 29,000 clones, around 80% seen once. V usage is TRBV27 and J usage is TRBJ1-1, with no clear D. This sequence was found in a human donor with high-grade serous ovarian cancer. Sequenced input: tumor tissue. The CDR3 loop is CASSLYGSPNTEAFF. The CDR3 DNA reads as TGTGCCAGCAGTTTATATGGCAGCCCGAACACTGAAGCTTTCTTT.